This entry lists 24 T cell receptor beta chains sequenced from one sample in a study of molecular identifiers for immune sequencing clone quantification. TCRdb ran MiXCR on the PCR reads and lists one entry per CDR3 protein. The table includes about half a million distinct CDR3 sequences, about a fifth detected once. Sequencing was carried out using naive CD8+ T cells from blood, with Jurkat cell RNA spiked in. Subset: FACS-sorted CD8+CD4-CCR7+CD45RA+ naive T cells. Receptors originate from a human donor in good health. Some libraries in this study had Jurkat cell RNA spiked in.

This clonotype was found many times. V and J are TRBV19 and TRBJ2-7; D is ambiguous. Germline CDR1 and CDR2: LNHDA and SQIVND (reference sequence). The CDR3 covers 15 residues. V dropped 5 bases and J dropped 3 bases, with 17 bases sitting between them. The CDR3 region is CASSPSSREIYEQYF. For the CDR3, the DNA is TGTGCCAGTAGTCCCTCATCCCGAGAGATCTACGAGCAGTACTTC.

This clonotype showed up just a few times. The gene calls are TRBV12-3 or TRBV12-4 and TRBJ2-1; D is perhaps TRBD1 (6 bases). This CDR3 has 15 amino acids. V was cut by 3 bases and J by 2 bases, with 11 bases left in between. The CDR3 is CASSFQGITYNEQFF. The CDR3 DNA follows: TGTGCCAGCAGTTTTCAGGGGATCACCTACAATGAGCAGTTCTTC.

Remarks on this clonotype: It is likely a read error, because the conserved phenylalanine at the end of the CDR3 is missing. The chain recombines TRBV19 with TRBJ1-5; TRBD1 might be the D (6 bases). Germline V gene data show CDR1 as LNHDA and CDR2 as SQIVND (reference sequence). CDR3 length equals 15 residues. Between the trimmed V and J ends, which lost 6 bases and 3 bases, there was a span of 15 bases. In DNA, the CDR3 is TGTGCCAGTAGCCACAGGGCGGCCTTCAATCAGCCCCAGCATTCT. Encoded protein: CASSHRAAFNQPQHS.

The chain recombines TRBV10-2 with TRBJ1-1; no clear D gene. V gave up 4 bases and J gave up 1 base, with 7 bases separating them. This CDR3 has 13 residues. CDR1 and CDR2 from the germline V gene are WSHSY and SAAADI. The CDR3 reads CASSGEGNTEAFF. The CDR3 region has the DNA TGCGCCAGCAGTGGCGAGGGGAACACTGAAGCTTTCTTT.

This clonotype showed up just a few times. This chain joins TRBV4-1 and TRBJ2-3; tentative D call: TRBD2 (7 bases). Trimming stripped 4 bases from V and 4 bases from J, with 18 bases between. In germline, CDR1 is MGHRA, CDR2 YSYEKL. The CDR3 sequence is 16 residues long. The CDR3 region is CASSLGGGGQADTQYF. CDR3 in DNA: TGCGCCAGCAGCCTTGGAGGGGGGGGCCAGGCAGATACGCAGTATTTT.

There are a few counts of this clonotype. The chain has TRBV10-2 and TRBJ1-2, with a possible D match to TRBD1 (6 bases). The CDR3 consists of 13 residues. V was pared by 3 bases and J by 7 bases, with 12 bases between. CDR1 is WSHSY and CDR2 is SAAADI in the germline V gene. CDR3 in DNA: TGCGCCAGCAGTGAATCAGGGGCAGCTGGCTACACCTTC. The encoded protein is CASSESGAAGYTF.

Worth noting for this clonotype: A far larger clone is just one base off, so this is likely a read error. No DNA is shown, since the ends of the CDR3 on it are uncertain; the CDR3 is the one TCRdb lists. The rearrangement links TRBV5-4 to TRBJ2-7; the table's TRBD1 call for D was not verified on the DNA. Germline values: CDR1 SGHNT, CDR2 YYREEE (reference sequence). The CDR3 extends over 14 residues, inclusive of both ends. The CDR3 region is CASSFAGGSYEQCF.

This clonotype has a handful of counts. A much bigger clone sits one base away, suggesting this may be a read error. The chain couples TRBV7-3 to TRBJ2-3, with TRBD2 matching 7 bases. The CDR3 consists of 15 residues. Germline trimming cut 2 bases from V and 1 base from J; bases unmatched to any gene: 3. CDR1 is SGHTA, CDR2 FQGTGA, per germline. Written as DNA, the CDR3 is TGTGCCAGCAGCTTATTTGCGGGGGGCACAGATACGCAGTATTTT. It encodes CASSLFAGGTDTQYF.

As to this clonotype: Possible read error: a much larger clone is one base away. This CDR3 reads CASRLQGAGLTDTQYF. Written as DNA, the CDR3 is TGTGCCAGCCGTTTGCAGGGGGCTGGTTTGACAGATACGCAGTATTTT. The rearrangement joins TRBV27 to TRBJ2-3, with 8 nucleotides matching TRBD1. The CDR3 length is 16 residues. Per germline, CDR1 MNHEY and CDR2 SMNVEV (reference sequence).

Comments on this clonotype: With a much larger clone just one base away, this may be a read error. The CDR3, as DNA: TGTGCCAGCTGCGTAGGGTCTAGCGGGAGCAAGGAGGAGCTGTTTTTT. This translates into CASCVGSSGSKEELFF. The chain links TRBV9 to TRBJ2-2; TRBD2 matches at 10 bases. Germline V gene lookup returns CDR1 SGDLS and CDR2 YYNGEE. This CDR3 comprises 16 residues.

This clonotype was observed many times. The chain employs TRBV20-1 and TRBJ2-5; 7 bases are a match to TRBD1. V lost 6 bases and J lost 0; bases outside the gene matches: 10. There are 15 residues in the CDR3. CDR1 and CDR2 (germline): DFQATT, SNEGSKA (reference sequence). The CDR3 sequence: CSATILQGYQETQYF. The CDR3 DNA sequence: TGCAGTGCCACCATCCTACAGGGGTACCAAGAGACCCAGTACTTC.

This clonotype was detected only a few times. This sequence joins TRBV12-3 or TRBV12-4 and TRBJ2-5, with 7 bases matching TRBD1. Unmatched junction bases numbered 5, after V lost 5 bases and J lost 2 bases. CDR3 length: 14 amino acids. CDR3 in DNA: TGTGCCAGCAGTACACCCAGGGGGCAAGAGACCCAGTACTTC. It encodes CASSTPRGQETQYF.

This clonotype appeared a few times. The rearrangement links TRBV7-2 to TRBJ2-2; the D gene is possibly TRBD1 (6 bases). The V end was cut by 5 bases, the J end by 2 bases, with 18 bases between. This CDR3 has 17 residues. Germline V gene sequence: CDR1 SGHTA, CDR2 FQGNSA. CDR3: CASSAQPGAPNTGELFF. The CDR3 DNA reads TGTGCCAGCAGCGCCCAACCAGGGGCGCCTAACACCGGGGAGCTGTTTTTT.

The sample holds many counts of this clonotype. CDR3 loop: CASSYSSATEAFF. The CDR3 DNA follows: TGTGCCAGCAGTTACTCCTCGGCGACTGAAGCTTTCTTT. V and J are TRBV6-5 and TRBJ1-1; D call uncertain. The germline gives CDR1 MNHEY, CDR2 SVGAGI. V dropped 0 bases and J dropped 5 bases, with 7 bases sitting between them. The CDR3 has 13 amino acids.

The genes are TRBV30 and TRBJ2-7; D unclear. V lost 1 base and J 4 bases, leaving 5 bases between the germline ends. There are 11 residues in the CDR3. CDR1 is GTSNPN and CDR2 is SVGIG in the germline V gene (reference sequence). Here the CDR3 DNA reads TGTGCCTGGAGTGCTCCTTACGAGCAGTACTTC. It specifies CAWSAPYEQYF.

This chain uses TRBV12-3 or TRBV12-4 with TRBJ2-1; the D is unclear. Trimming removed 5 bases at V and 9 bases at J, with 17 bases between. The CDR3 is 14 amino acids. The CDR3 nucleotides read TGTGCCAGCAGTGGATCGAGACAACGATCTGAGCAGTTCTTC. It is translated as CASSGSRQRSEQFF.

The sample holds many counts of this clonotype. The chain recombines TRBV7-9 with TRBJ1-5; D uncertain. CDR1 SEHNR and CDR2 FQNEAQ come from the germline V gene (reference sequence). V gave up 4 bases and J gave up 5 bases, with 9 bases separating them. The CDR3 spans 13 residues. CDR3 in DNA: TGTGCCAGCAGCTCCTACAGCGATCAGCCCCAGCATTTT. It is translated as CASSSYSDQPQHF.

Points on this clonotype: One base away lies a much larger clone, so this may be a sequencing read error. The rearrangement joins TRBV6-5 to TRBJ2-7; TRBD2 matches 7 bases. This CDR3 has 14 amino acids. Germline trimming cut 7 bases from V and 7 bases from J; bases unmatched to any gene: 13. Germline V gene lookup returns CDR1 MNHEY and CDR2 SVGAGI. The DNA of the CDR3 is TGTGCCAGCACGCCGGGTAGCGGGTGTCGAGAGCAGTACTTC. This gives the protein CASTPGSGCREQYF.

The CDR3 nucleotides read TGTGCCAGTAGTGTGGGTCCAGGGCCCTACGAGCAGTACTTC. Translating gives CASSVGPGPYEQYF. V usage is TRBV19 and J usage is TRBJ2-7; TRBD1 might be the D (5 bases). Germline loops: CDR1 LNHDA, CDR2 SQIVND (reference sequence). There are 14 residues in the CDR3. Trimming removed 5 bases at V and 2 bases at J, with 13 bases between. The full variable domain, rest sourced from reference TRBV19 and TRBJ2-7, is DGGITQSPKYLFRKEGQNVTLSCEQNLNHDAMYWYRQDPGQGLRLIYYSQIVNDFQKGDIAEGYSVSREKKESFPLTVTSAQKNPTAFYLCASSVGPGPYEQYFGPGTRLTVT.

This clonotype was counted many times. The chain uses TRBV12-3 or TRBV12-4 and TRBJ2-5; D is unresolved. V was clipped by 6 bases and J by 4 bases, with 15 bases between them. The CDR3 consists of 14 residues. The CDR3 reads CASSSAAARETQYF. In DNA form, the CDR3 reads TGTGCCAGCAGCTCGGCTGCCGCGCGAGAGACCCAGTACTTC.

This clonotype was counted many times. V and J are TRBV14 and TRBJ1-2, with TRBD1 matching 7 bases. The V and J ends lost 1 base and 8 bases, in that order; junction bases with no gene match: 4. Germline loops: CDR1 SGHDN, CDR2 FVKESK. CDR3 length: 13 residues. CDR3 sequence (DNA): TGTGCCAGCAGCCAAGCGTCAGGGGGAGGCTACACCTTC. Translating it yields CASSQASGGGYTF.

This CDR3 reads CASSFRDRDEQFF. CDR3 DNA sequence: TGTGCCAGCAGCTTTAGGGACAGGGATGAGCAGTTCTTC. J is TRBJ2-1 and V is TRBV11-2; TRBD1 matches at 9 bases. This CDR3 contains 13 residues. V lost 3 bases, J lost 8 bases, and 2 bases stayed unmatched. Germline CDR1 is SGHAT and CDR2 is FQNNGV.

The genes are TRBV3-1 and TRBJ2-5, with 10 bases that match TRBD2. The CDR3 sequence is 16 residues long. The junction had 5 bases not matched to a gene; V was cut back by 0 bases and J by 4 bases. CDR1 is LGHDT and CDR2 is YNNKEL in the germline V gene (reference sequence). CDR3 coding DNA: TGTGCCAGCAGCCAAGACCTTAGCGGGGGGCCAGAGACCCAGTACTTC. Its protein is CASSQDLSGGPETQYF.

This clonotype has more than one count but fewer than ten. The V and J genes are TRBV6-2 or TRBV6-3 and TRBJ2-2; no clear D gene. V was shortened by 5 bases and J by 1 base, with 8 bases between the two germline ends. The CDR3 length is 14 residues. Per germline, CDR1 MNHEY and CDR2 SVGEGT. This CDR3 is CASSARVNTGELFF. CDR3 DNA: TGTGCCAGCAGTGCAAGGGTGAACACCGGGGAGCTGTTTTTT.